This T cell receptor beta chain came from a study of T cell responses to AZD1222 COVID-19 vaccine. Study-level points and caveats: Mostly white British, mostly female donors; authors suggested clonal diversity may be underestimated.

CDR3 length equals 15 residues. The ends were cut back, 4 bases at V and 1 base at J, with 13 bases in the middle. The germline V gene encodes CDR1 MNHEY and CDR2 SVGEGT. As for this clone: Its specificity is unknown.

Clones were read by immunoSEQ multiplex PCR, and TCRdb kept only the in-frame ones, dropping some. The sample lists some 89,000 clones, roughly 90% seen once, with 4.7% in the top ten. Source: peripheral blood, taken on day 0 of MenACWY control vaccination. The clonotype comes from an adult in good health. The chain uses TRBV6-2 or TRBV6-3 and TRBJ2-5; a weak D match, TRBD1 (6 bases). The CDR3 region is CASSWGDRSQETQYF. CDR3 nucleotide sequence: TGTGCCAGCAGTTGGGGTGACAGGTCCCAAGAGACCCAGTACTTC.